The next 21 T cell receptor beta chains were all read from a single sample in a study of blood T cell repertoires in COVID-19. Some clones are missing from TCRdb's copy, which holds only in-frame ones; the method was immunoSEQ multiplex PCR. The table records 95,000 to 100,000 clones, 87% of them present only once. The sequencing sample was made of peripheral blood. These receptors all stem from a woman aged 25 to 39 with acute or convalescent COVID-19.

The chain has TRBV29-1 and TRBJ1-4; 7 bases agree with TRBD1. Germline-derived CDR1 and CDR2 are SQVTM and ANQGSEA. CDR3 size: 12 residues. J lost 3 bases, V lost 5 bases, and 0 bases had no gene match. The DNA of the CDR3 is TGCAGCGTTCAGGGGGCTAATGAAAAACTGTTTTTT. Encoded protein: CSVQGANEKLFF.

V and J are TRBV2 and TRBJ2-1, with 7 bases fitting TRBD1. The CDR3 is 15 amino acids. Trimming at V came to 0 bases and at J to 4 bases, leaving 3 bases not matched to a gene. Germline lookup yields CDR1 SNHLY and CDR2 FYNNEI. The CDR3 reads CASSEAGTAYNEQFF. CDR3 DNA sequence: TGTGCCAGCAGTGAAGCAGGGACAGCATACAATGAGCAGTTCTTC.

CDR3 loop: CASSVVSSGGSSYNEQFF. CDR3 coding DNA: TGTGCCAGCAGCGTAGTATCTAGCGGGGGGAGCTCCTACAATGAGCAGTTCTTC. This chain joins TRBV9 and TRBJ2-1; 11 nucleotides line up with TRBD2. V shed 0 bases, J shed 0 bases, and the junction held 5 bases outside the gene matches. In germline, CDR1 is SGDLS, CDR2 YYNGEE. This CDR3 contains 18 residues.

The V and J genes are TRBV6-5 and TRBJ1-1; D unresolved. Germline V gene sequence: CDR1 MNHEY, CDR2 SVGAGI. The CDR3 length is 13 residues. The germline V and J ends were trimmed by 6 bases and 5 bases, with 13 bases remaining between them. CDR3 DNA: TGTGCCAGCAGAAGGGATTGGAGGACTGAAGCTTTCTTT. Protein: CASRRDWRTEAFF.

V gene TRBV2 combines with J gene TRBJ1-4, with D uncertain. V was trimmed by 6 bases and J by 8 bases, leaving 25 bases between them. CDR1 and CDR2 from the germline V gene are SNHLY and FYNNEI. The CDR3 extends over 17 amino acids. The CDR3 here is CASSAAGFSEREEKLFF. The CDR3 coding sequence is TGTGCCAGCAGCGCCGCTGGTTTTAGTGAGCGAGAGGAAAAACTGTTTTTT.

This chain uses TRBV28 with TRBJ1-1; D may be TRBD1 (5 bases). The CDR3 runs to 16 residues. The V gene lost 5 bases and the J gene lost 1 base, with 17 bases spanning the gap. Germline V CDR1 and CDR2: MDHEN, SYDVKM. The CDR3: CASSAPSGGANTEAFF. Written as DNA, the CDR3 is TGTGCCAGCAGTGCCCCCAGCGGCGGGGCGAACACTGAAGCTTTCTTT. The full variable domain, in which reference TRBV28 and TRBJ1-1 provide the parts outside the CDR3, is DVKVTQSSRYLVKRTGEKVFLECVQDMDHENMFWYRQDPGLGLRLIYFSYDVKMKEKGDIPEGYSVSREKKERFSLILESASTNQTSMYLCASSAPSGGANTEAFFGQGTRLTVV.

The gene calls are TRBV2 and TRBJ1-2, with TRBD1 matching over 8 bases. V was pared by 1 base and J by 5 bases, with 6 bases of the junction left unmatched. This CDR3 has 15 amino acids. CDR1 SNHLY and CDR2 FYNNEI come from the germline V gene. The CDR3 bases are TGTGCCAGCAGTGAAGGAAACAGGGGGACGTATGGCTACACCTTC. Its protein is CASSEGNRGTYGYTF.

DNA for the CDR3: TGTGCCACCAGTGATAACCGCCGGGAGCAGTTCTTC. The encoded protein is CATSDNRREQFF. This chain joins TRBV24-1 and TRBJ2-1; D uncertain. V shed 3 bases and J shed 10 bases, with 9 bases lying between them. In germline, CDR1 is KGHDR, CDR2 SFDVKD. This CDR3 spans 12 amino acids.

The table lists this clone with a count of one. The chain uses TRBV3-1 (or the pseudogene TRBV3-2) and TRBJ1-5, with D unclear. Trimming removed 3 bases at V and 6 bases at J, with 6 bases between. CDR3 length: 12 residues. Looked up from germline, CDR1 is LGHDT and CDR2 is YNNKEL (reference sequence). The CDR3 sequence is CASSHQSQPQHF. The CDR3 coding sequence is TGTGCCAGCAGCCATCAGTCTCAGCCCCAGCATTTT.

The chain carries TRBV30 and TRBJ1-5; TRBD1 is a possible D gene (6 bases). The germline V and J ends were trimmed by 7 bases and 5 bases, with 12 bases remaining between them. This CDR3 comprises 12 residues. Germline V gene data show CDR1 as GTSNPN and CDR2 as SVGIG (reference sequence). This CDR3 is CAFGQPDQPQHF. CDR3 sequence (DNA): TGTGCCTTTGGACAGCCAGATCAGCCCCAGCATTTT.

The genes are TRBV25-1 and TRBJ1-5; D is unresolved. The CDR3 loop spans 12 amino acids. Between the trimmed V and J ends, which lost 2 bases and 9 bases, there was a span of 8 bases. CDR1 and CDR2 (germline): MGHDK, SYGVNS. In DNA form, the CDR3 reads TGTGCCAGCAGTGAAGAGTGGAGGCCCCAGCATTTT. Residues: CASSEEWRPQHF.

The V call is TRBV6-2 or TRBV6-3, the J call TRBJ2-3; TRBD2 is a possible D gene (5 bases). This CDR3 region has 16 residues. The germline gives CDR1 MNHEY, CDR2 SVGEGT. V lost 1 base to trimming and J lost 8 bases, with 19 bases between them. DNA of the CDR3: TGTGCCAGCAGTTACTTTTTTCGGGGTCCTCATGGTACGCAGTATTTT. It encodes CASSYFFRGPHGTQYF.

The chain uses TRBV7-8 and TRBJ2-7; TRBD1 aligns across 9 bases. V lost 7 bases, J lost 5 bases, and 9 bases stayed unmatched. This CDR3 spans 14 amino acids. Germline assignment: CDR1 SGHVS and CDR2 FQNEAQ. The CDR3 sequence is CASTPLDRGNEQYF. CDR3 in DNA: TGTGCCAGCACCCCCCTGGACAGGGGCAACGAGCAGTACTTC.

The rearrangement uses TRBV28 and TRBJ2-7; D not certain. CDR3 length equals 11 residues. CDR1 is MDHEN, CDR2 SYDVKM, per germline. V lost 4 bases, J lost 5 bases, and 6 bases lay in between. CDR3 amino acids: CASSYFNEQYF. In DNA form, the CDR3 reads TGTGCCAGCAGTTACTTTAACGAGCAGTACTTC.

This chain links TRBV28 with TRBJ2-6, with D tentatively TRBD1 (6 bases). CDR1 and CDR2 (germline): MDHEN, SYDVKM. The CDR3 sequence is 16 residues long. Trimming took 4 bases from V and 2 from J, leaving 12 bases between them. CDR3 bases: TGTGCCAGCAGTTGGACAGTTGGGCCTGGGGCCAACGTCCTGACTTTC. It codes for CASSWTVGPGANVLTF. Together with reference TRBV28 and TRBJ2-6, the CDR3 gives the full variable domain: DVKVTQSSRYLVKRTGEKVFLECVQDMDHENMFWYRQDPGLGLRLIYFSYDVKMKEKGDIPEGYSVSREKKERFSLILESASTNQTSMYLCASSWTVGPGANVLTFGAGSRLTVL.

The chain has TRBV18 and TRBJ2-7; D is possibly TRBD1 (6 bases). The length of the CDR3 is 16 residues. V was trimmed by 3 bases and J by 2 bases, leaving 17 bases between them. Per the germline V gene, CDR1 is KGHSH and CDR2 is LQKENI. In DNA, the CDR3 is TGTGCCAGCTCACCCCTGGGGGCCCAGGTCACCTACGAGCAGTACTTC. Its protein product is CASSPLGAQVTYEQYF.

The CDR3 spells CASSGQGIGNSPLHF. The CDR3 region has the DNA TGTGCCAGCAGTGGCCAGGGGATAGGTAATTCACCCCTCCACTTT. This chain joins TRBV2 and TRBJ1-6; the D gene is possibly TRBD1 (6 bases). V was trimmed by 4 bases and J by 6 bases, leaving 13 bases between them. CDR1 is SNHLY, CDR2 FYNNEI, per germline. The CDR3 has 15 residues.

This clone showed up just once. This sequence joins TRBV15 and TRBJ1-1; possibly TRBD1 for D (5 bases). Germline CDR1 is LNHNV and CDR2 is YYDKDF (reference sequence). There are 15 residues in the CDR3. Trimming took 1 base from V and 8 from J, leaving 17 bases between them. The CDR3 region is CATSRVLLGGKEAFF. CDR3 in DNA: TGTGCCACCAGCAGAGTTCTACTCGGGGGTAAGGAAGCTTTCTTT.

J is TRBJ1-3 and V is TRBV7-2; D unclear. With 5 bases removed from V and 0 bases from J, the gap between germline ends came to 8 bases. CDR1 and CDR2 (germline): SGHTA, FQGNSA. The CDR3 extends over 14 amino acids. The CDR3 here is CASSPGLSGNTIYF. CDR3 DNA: TGTGCCAGCAGCCCTGGGCTCTCTGGAAACACCATATATTTT.

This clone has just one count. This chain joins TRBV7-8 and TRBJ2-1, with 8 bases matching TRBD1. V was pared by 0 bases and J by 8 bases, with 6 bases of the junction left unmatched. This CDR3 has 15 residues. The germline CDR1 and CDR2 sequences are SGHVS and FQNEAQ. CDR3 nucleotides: TGTGCCAGCAGCTTAGCGGGACAGGTTTCCGATGAGCAGTTCTTC. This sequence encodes CASSLAGQVSDEQFF.

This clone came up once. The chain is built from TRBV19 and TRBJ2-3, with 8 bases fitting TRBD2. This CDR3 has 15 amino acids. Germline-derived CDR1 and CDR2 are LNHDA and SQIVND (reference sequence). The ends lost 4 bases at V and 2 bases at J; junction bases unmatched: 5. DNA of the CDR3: TGTGCCAGTAGTAGGCGGGGGGCCCCCACAGATACGCAGTATTTT. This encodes CASSRRGAPTDTQYF.